The present T cell receptor (beta chain) was sequenced within a study of blood T cell repertoires in COVID-19. Study-level information: Some COVID-19 samples were acute and others convalescent; all came from the United States, Italy and Spain. Nucleic acid was either cDNA or gDNA, and it came from T cells, B-cell-depleted T cells, or PBMCs.

As processed by the authors: For nucleated cells, counts were estimated from reference gene primer amplification. The repertoire was sequenced with immunoSEQ multiplex PCR; TCRdb's copy has only in-frame clones and lacks some. The V and J calls and clone size come from that table; D and trimming were worked out from the DNA. The table includes over 35,000 clones, roughly nine tenths detected once. The CDR3 consists of 11 residues. Per the germline V gene, CDR1 is SQVTM and CDR2 is ANQGSEA. Trimming pared 7 bases from V and 4 bases from J, leaving 10 bases between. Source material: peripheral blood. This chain links TRBV29-1 with TRBJ1-2; D unclear. This TCR was recovered from a man in his 70s with active COVID-19. The DNA of the CDR3 is TGCAGCGGCGGAGGCGGCTATGGCTACACCTTC. Protein sequence: CSGGGGYGYTF.